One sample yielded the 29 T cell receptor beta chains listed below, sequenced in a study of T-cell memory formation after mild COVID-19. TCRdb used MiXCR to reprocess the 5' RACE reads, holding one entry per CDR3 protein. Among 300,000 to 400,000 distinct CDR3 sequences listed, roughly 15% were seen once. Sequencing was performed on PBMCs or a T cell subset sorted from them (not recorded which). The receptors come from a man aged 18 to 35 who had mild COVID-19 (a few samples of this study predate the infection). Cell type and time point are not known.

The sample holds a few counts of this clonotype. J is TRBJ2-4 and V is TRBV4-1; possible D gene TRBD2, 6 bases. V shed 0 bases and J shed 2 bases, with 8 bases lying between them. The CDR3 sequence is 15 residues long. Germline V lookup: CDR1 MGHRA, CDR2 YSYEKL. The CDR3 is CASSQEGGPKNIQYF. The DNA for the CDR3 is TGCGCCAGCAGCCAAGAAGGAGGGCCCAAAAACATTCAGTACTTC.

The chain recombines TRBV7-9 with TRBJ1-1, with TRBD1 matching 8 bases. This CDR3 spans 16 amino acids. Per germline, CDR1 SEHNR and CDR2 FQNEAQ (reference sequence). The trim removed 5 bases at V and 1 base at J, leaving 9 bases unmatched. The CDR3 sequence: CASSAGSGTGNTEAFF. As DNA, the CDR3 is TGTGCCAGCAGCGCCGGGTCCGGGACAGGGAACACTGAAGCTTTCTTT.

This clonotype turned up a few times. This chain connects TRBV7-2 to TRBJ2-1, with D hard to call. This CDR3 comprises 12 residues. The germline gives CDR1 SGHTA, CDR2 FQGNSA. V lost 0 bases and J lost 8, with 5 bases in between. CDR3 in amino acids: CASSLAFYEQFF. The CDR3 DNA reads TGTGCCAGCAGCTTAGCCTTTTATGAGCAGTTCTTC.

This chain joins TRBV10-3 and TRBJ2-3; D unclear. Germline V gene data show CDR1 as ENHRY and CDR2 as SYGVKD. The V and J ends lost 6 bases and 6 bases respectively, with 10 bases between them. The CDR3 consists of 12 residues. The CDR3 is CAIRAVGDTQYF. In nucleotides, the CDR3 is TGTGCCATCAGGGCCGTGGGGGATACGCAGTATTTT.

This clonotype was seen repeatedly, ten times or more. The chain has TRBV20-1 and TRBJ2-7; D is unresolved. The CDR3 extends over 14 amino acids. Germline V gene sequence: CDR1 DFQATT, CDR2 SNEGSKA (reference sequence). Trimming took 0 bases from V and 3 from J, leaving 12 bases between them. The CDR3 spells CSARDSLSDYEQYV. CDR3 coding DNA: TGCAGTGCTAGAGACAGCCTGTCCGACTACGAGCAGTACGTC.

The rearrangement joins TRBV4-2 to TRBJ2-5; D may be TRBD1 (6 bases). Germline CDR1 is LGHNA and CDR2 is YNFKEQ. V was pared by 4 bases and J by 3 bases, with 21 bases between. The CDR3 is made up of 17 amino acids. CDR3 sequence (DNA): TGTGCCAGCAGCCCCTTAACGGGGACACTGGGGGAAGAGACCCAGTACTTC. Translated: CASSPLTGTLGEETQYF.

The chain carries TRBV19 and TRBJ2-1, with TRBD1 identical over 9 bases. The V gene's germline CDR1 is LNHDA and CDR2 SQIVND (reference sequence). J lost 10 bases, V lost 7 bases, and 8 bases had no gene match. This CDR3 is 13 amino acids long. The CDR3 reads CASTTGTGLEQFF. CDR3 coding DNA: TGTGCCAGTACTACCGGGACAGGGCTAGAGCAGTTCTTC.

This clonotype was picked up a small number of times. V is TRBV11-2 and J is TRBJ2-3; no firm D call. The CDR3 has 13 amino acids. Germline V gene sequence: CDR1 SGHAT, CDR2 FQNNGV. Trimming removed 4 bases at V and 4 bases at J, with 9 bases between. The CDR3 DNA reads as TGTGCCAGCAGCTCAAGTCCTCCAGATACGCAGTATTTT. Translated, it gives CASSSSPPDTQYF.

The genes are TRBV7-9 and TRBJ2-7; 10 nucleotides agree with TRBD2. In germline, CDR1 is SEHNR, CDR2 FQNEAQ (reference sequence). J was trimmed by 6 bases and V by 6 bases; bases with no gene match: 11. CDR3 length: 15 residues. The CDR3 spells CASRTGLADLSEQYF. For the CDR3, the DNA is TGTGCCAGCAGAACTGGACTAGCGGATCTCTCCGAGCAGTACTTC.

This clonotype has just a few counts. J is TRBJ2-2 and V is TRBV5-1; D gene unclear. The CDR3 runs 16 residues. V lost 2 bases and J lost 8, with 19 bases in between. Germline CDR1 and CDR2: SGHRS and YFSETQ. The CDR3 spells CASSFGRLTPPGELFF. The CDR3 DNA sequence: TGCGCCAGCAGCTTTGGCAGATTAACCCCACCGGGGGAGCTGTTTTTT.

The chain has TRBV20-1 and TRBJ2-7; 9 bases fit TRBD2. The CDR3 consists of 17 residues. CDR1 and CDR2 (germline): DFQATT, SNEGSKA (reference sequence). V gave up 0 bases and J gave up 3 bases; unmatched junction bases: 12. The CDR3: CSARDWREGSGDYEQYF. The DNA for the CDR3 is TGCAGTGCTAGAGATTGGCGGGAGGGTAGCGGGGACTACGAGCAGTACTTC.

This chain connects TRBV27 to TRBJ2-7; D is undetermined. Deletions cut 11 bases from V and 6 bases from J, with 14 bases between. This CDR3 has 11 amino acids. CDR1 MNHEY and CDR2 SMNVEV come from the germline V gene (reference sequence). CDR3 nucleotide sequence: TGTGCCTCCCTAGGAACGTCCGAGCAGTACGTC. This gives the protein CASLGTSEQYV.

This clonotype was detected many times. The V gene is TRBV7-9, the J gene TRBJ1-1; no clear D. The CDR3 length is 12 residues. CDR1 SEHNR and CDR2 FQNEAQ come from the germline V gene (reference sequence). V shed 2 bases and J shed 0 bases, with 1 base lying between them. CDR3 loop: CASSLMNTEAFF. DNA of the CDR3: TGTGCCAGCAGCTTAATGAACACTGAAGCTTTCTTT.

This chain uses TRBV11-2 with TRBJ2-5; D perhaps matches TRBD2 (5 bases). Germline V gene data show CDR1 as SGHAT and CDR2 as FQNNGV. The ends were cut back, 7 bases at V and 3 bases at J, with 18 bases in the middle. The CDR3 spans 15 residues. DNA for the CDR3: TGTGCCAGCACCCCCCACCCGGGGTCAGAAGAGACCCAGTACTTC. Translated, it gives CASTPHPGSEETQYF. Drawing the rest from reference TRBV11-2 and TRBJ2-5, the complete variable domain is EAGVAQSPRYKIIEKRQSVAFWCNPISGHATLYWYQQILGQGPKLLIQFQNNGVVDDSQLPKDRFSAERLKGVDSTLKIQPAKLEDSAVYLCASTPHPGSEETQYFGPGTRLLVL.

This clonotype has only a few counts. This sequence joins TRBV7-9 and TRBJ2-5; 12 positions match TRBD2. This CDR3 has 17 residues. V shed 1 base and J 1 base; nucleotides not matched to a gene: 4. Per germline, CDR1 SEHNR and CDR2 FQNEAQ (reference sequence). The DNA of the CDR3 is TGTGCCAGCAGCTTAGTGCCGGGACTAGCGGGCCAAGAGACCCAGTACTTC. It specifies CASSLVPGLAGQETQYF.

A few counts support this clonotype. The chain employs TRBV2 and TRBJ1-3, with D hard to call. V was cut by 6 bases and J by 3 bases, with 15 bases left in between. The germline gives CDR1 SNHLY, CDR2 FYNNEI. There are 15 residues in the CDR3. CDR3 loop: CASRISPTYGNTIYF. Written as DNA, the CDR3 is TGTGCCAGCAGGATCTCCCCGACTTATGGAAACACCATATATTTT.

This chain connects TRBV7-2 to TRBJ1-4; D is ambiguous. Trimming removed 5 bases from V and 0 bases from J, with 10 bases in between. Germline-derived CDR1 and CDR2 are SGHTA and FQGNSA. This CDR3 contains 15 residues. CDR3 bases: TGTGCCAGCAGCCACGAGAGTGCAACTAATGAAAAACTGTTTTTT. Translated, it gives CASSHESATNEKLFF.

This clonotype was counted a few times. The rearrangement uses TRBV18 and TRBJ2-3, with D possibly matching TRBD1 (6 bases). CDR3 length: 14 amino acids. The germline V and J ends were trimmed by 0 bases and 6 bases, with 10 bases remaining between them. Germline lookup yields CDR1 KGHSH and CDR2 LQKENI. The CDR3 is CASSPPGGKDTQYF. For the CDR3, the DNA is TGTGCCAGCTCACCACCAGGGGGAAAGGATACGCAGTATTTT.

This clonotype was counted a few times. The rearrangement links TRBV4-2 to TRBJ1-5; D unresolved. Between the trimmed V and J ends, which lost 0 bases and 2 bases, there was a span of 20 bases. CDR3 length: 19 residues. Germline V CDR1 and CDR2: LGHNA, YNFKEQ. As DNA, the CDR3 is TGTGCCAGCAGCCAAGAGCCCACGATCGGGGATCGGGGCAATCAGCCCCAGCATTTT. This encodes CASSQEPTIGDRGNQPQHF.

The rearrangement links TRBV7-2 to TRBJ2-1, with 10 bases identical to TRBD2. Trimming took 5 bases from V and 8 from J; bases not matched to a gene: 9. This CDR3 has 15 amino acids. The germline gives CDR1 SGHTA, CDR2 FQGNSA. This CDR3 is CASSPLSGGSYEQFF. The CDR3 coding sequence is TGTGCCAGCAGCCCTCTTAGCGGGGGGTCATATGAGCAGTTCTTC.

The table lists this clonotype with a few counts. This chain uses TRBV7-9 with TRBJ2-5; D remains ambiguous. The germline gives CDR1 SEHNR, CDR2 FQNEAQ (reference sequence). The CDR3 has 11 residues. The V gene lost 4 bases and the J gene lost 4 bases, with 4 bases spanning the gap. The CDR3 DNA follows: TGTGCCAGCAGCTCAACAGAGACCCAGTACTTC. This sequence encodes CASSSTETQYF.

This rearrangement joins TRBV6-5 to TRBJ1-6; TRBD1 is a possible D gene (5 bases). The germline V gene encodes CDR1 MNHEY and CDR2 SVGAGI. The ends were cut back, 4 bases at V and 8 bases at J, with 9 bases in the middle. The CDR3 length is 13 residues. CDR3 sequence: CASSSRADSPLHF. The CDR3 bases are TGTGCCAGCAGTTCCAGGGCCGATTCACCCCTCCACTTT.

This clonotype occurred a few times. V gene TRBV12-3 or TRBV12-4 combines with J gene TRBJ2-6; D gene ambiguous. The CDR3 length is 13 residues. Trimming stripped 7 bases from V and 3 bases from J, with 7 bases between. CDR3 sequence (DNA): TGTGCCAGCACCCTTCATGGGGCCAACGTCCTGACTTTC. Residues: CASTLHGANVLTF.

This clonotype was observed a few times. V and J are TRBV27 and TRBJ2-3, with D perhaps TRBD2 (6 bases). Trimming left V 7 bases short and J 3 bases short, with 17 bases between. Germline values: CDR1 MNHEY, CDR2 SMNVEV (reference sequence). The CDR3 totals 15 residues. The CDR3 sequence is CASTQLGGMTDTQYF. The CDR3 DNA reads TGTGCCAGCACTCAACTTGGAGGGATGACAGATACGCAGTATTTT.

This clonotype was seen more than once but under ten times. The CDR3 nucleotides are TGTGCCAGCAGCTCACTATTCAAGGGGGACGGGACTTATGGCTACACCTTC. This translates into CASSSLFKGDGTYGYTF. The chain has TRBV11-2 and TRBJ1-2, with TRBD1 as a possible D gene (6 bases). The germline V and J ends were trimmed by 4 bases and 5 bases, with 23 bases remaining between them. Germline loops: CDR1 SGHAT, CDR2 FQNNGV. This CDR3 has 17 amino acids.

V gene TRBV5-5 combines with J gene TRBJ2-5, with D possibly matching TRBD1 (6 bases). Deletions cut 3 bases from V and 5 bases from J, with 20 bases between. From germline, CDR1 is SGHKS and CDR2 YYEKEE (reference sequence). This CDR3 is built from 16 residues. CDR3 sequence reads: CASSSWETGNEETQYF. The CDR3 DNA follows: TGTGCCAGCAGCTCATGGGAGACAGGAAATGAGGAGACCCAGTACTTC.

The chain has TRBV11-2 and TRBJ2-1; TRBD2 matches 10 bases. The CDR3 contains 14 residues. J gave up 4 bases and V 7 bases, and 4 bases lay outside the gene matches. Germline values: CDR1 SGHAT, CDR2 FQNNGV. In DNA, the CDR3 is TGTGCCAGCAAAGCGGGGGGGCCTTACAATGAGCAGTTCTTC. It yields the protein CASKAGGPYNEQFF.

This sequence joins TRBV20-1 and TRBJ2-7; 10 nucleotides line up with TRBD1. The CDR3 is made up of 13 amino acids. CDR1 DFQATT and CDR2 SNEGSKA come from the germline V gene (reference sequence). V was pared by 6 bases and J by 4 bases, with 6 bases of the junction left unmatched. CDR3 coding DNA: TGCAGTGCCAGGACAGGGGGGAATTACGAGCAGTACTTC. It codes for CSARTGGNYEQYF.

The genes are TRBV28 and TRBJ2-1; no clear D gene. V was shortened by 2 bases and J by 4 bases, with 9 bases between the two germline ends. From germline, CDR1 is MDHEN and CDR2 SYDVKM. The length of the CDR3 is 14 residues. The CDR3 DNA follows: TGTGCCAGCAGTTTAACAGAGTCGTACAATGAGCAGTTCTTC. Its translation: CASSLTESYNEQFF.